This passage covers 13 T cell receptor beta chains from one sample sequenced in a study of cytomegalovirus exposure and HLA in healthy donors. It was with 60 Vbeta and 13 Jbeta primers that the PCR ran. The repertoire was sequenced with immunoSEQ multiplex PCR; TCRdb's copy has only in-frame clones and lacks some. The repertoire holds fewer than 80,000 clones, with under 80% as singletons. Sequenced: PBMCs. The receptors come from a woman in her twenties or thirties in good health and CMV-seronegative.

In this sample, this clone turned up a few times. This chain's CDR3 is CASSVGQTRGGELFF. Here the CDR3 DNA reads TGTGCCAGCAGCGTGGGACAAACCCGAGGCGGGGAGCTGTTTTTT. The chain links TRBV7-2 to TRBJ2-2; a weak D match, TRBD1 (6 bases). V lost 5 bases, J lost 7 bases, and 17 bases lay in between. The CDR3 spans 15 residues. Germline lookup yields CDR1 SGHTA and CDR2 FQGNSA.

This chain joins TRBV2 and TRBJ2-5; 14 positions agree with TRBD2. V was clipped by 7 bases and J by 5 bases; unmatched bases: 12. CDR1 and CDR2 from the germline V gene are SNHLY and FYNNEI. CDR3 length: 17 amino acids. The CDR3 coding sequence is TGTGCCAGCATTCCGAACCGACTAGCGGGAGGGGGCGAGACCCAGTACTTC. Its protein product is CASIPNRLAGGGETQYF. The whole variable domain, remainder taken from reference TRBV2 and TRBJ2-5, is EPEVTQTPSHQVTQMGQEVILRCVPISNHLYFYWYRQILGQKVEFLVSFYNNEISEKSEIFDDQFSVERPDGSNFTLKIRSTKLEDSAMYFCASIPNRLAGGGETQYFGPGTRLLVL.

This chain uses TRBV6-4 with TRBJ1-1; 7 nucleotides match TRBD1. V gave up 6 bases and J gave up 5 bases; unmatched junction bases: 6. The CDR3 is made up of 13 amino acids. Germline CDR1 reads MRHNA; CDR2 reads SNTAGT. As DNA, the CDR3 is TGTGCCAGCAGCCGGGACAGTGGGACTGAAGCTTTCTTT. Translated, it gives CASSRDSGTEAFF.

This chain joins TRBV5-1 and TRBJ2-3; 15 bases line up with TRBD2. V was pared by 3 bases and J by 2 bases, with 4 bases of the junction left unmatched. Germline CDR1 and CDR2: SGHRS and YFSETQ. The CDR3 loop spans 17 amino acids. The CDR3 sequence: CASSSGLAGGITDTQYF. The DNA of the CDR3 is TGCGCCAGCAGCTCAGGACTAGCGGGAGGGATCACAGATACGCAGTATTTT. The full variable domain, completed using reference TRBV5-1 and TRBJ2-3, is KAGVTQTPRYLIKTRGQQVTLSCSPISGHRSVSWYQQTPGQGLQFLFEYFSETQRNKGNFPGRFSGRQFSNSRSEMNVSTLELGDSALYLCASSSGLAGGITDTQYFGPGTRLTVL.

V usage is TRBV14 and J usage is TRBJ2-7, with TRBD1 matching 7 bases. Trimming removed 2 bases from V and 0 bases from J; junction bases left unmatched: 16. The CDR3 sequence is 19 residues long. CDR1 is SGHDN and CDR2 is FVKESK in the germline V gene. The CDR3 loop reads CASSQTFTGTALSSYEQYF. CDR3 sequence (DNA): TGTGCCAGCAGCCAAACATTCACCGGGACAGCCCTAAGCTCCTACGAGCAGTACTTC.

The chain links TRBV9 to TRBJ1-2, with a weak D call TRBD1 (5 bases). This CDR3 comprises 15 residues. V lost 3 bases to trimming and J lost 3 bases, with 15 bases between them. Germline assignment: CDR1 SGDLS and CDR2 YYNGEE. The CDR3 protein is CASSGGGGGDYGYTF. DNA for the CDR3: TGTGCCAGCAGCGGAGGTGGGGGAGGCGACTATGGCTACACCTTC.

This sequence joins TRBV7-2 and TRBJ1-5; D gene ambiguous. Germline values: CDR1 SGHTA, CDR2 FQGNSA. Trimming pared 1 base from V and 6 bases from J, leaving 10 bases between. The CDR3 consists of 14 residues. In nucleotides, the CDR3 is TGTGCCAGCAGCTTAGGCCGGTCGGGTCAGCCCCAGCATTTT. The encoded protein is CASSLGRSGQPQHF.

J is TRBJ2-5 and V is TRBV30; a weak D match, TRBD1 (6 bases). V was cut by 1 base and J by 5 bases, with 14 bases left in between. Germline CDR1 and CDR2: GTSNPN and SVGIG (reference sequence). CDR3 size: 14 residues. The CDR3 DNA sequence: TGTGCCTGGAGTGGCCCCCCAGGGGTCGAGACCCAGTACTTC. It specifies CAWSGPPGVETQYF.

This sequence joins TRBV5-6 and TRBJ2-3; TRBD2 is a possible D gene (5 bases). The CDR3 contains 15 residues. The V end lost 0 bases, the J end lost 4 bases, and 12 bases lay between the germline ends. Germline assignment: CDR1 SGHDT and CDR2 YYEEEE. The CDR3 region is CASSLGTPAPDTQYF. The DNA of the CDR3 is TGTGCCAGCAGCTTGGGGACTCCGGCCCCAGATACGCAGTATTTT.

V and J are TRBV5-6 and TRBJ1-6; 7 nucleotides match TRBD1. V shed 3 bases and J 2 bases; nucleotides not matched to a gene: 2. This CDR3 contains 15 residues. CDR1 and CDR2 (germline): SGHDT, YYEEEE. The CDR3 loop reads CASSSGQPYNSPLHF. DNA for the CDR3: TGTGCCAGCAGCTCGGGACAGCCCTATAATTCACCCCTCCACTTT.

A remark on this clone: One junction end does not reproduce the germline sequence, and a read error may be involved. This chain uses TRBV7-9 with TRBJ2-4; TRBD2 aligns across 13 bases. This CDR3 contains 16 residues. Germline V lookup: CDR1 SEHNR, CDR2 FQNEAQ (reference sequence). The DNA of the CDR3 is TGTTCCAGCAGCTCCACTAGCGGGAGGGCCCTCGGCATTCAGTACTTC. Translating gives CSSSSTSGRALGIQYF.

The rearrangement uses TRBV11-2 and TRBJ2-7, with 13 bases fitting TRBD2. Germline V lookup: CDR1 SGHAT, CDR2 FQNNGV. The CDR3 extends over 17 amino acids. The V and J ends lost 5 bases and 2 bases, in that order; junction bases with no gene match: 9. DNA for the CDR3: TGTGCCAGCAGCCAGGGACTAGCGGGAACAATCCCCTACGAGCAGTACTTC. Translated: CASSQGLAGTIPYEQYF.

The chain has TRBV6-5 and TRBJ2-1, with 8 bases matching TRBD1. With V trimmed by 3 bases and J by 3 bases, 7 bases remained unmatched. This CDR3 contains 16 residues. Germline lookup yields CDR1 MNHEY and CDR2 SVGAGI. CDR3 residues: CASSYGQGEVYNEQFF. Written as DNA, the CDR3 is TGTGCCAGCAGTTATGGACAGGGAGAAGTCTACAATGAGCAGTTCTTC.